This T cell receptor (beta chain) is from a study of shared clonotypes between healthy human individuals. The sorted-subset replicate PCRs were given around 200 ng DNA, which is 30,000 or so T cell genomes. TCRdb keeps only in-frame clones here, not all; method: immunoSEQ multiplex PCR. This sample yields about 1 million clones, of which approximately 68% are seen a single time; approximately 1.5% belongs to the top ten. Details on this clone: No antigen is known for it.

Points from the study as a whole: Among the subsets, naive ones generally showed larger estimated richness than memory ones.

The trim removed 5 bases at V and 5 bases at J, leaving 8 bases unmatched. CDR3 length: 14 amino acids. CDR1 SGHAT and CDR2 FQNNGV come from the germline V gene. Every one of the donors was a Caucasian adult that lived in Nashville, Tennessee. It was into CD45RA+ naive and CD45RA-negative memory subsets that the CD4+ cells were split. This sequence originates from a man aged 18 to 30 in good health. Sequenced: memory CD4+ T cells sorted from blood. Regarding subset: CD45RA-negative fraction. The V gene is TRBV11-2, the J gene TRBJ2-5; TRBD2 matches at 7 bases. DNA for the CDR3: TGTGCCAGCAGCCCCGCAGGCGGGAGTGAGACCCAGTACTTC. It translates to CASSPAGGSETQYF.